This entry is about one TCR beta chain. Its antigen is still unknown. V dropped 5 bases and J dropped 12 bases, with 17 bases sitting between them. CDR1 and CDR2 (germline): MDHEN, SYDVKM. The CDR3 consists of 13 residues. Researchers grouped second doses given at about 4 or about 12 weeks into one pool. The data belong to a study of T cell responses to AZD1222 COVID-19 vaccine. Findings and limits, study-wide: Unmutated regions of variants are reportedly targeted by nearly half of spike-specific TCRs. Just a handful of AZD1222 recipients tested seropositive at baseline. Spike-specific TCR breadth and depth were elevated following two AZD1222 doses.

Sequenced by immunoSEQ multiplex PCR; TCRdb stores in-frame clones only, minus some. Here the sample spans 28,000 or so clones, roughly 88% being singletons. The V and J genes are TRBV28 and TRBJ2-1; D could derive from TRBD1 or TRBD2 (5 bases each). This specimen was peripheral blood, taken 28 days after the second AZD1222 dose. The TCR comes from an adult who received the AZD1222 COVID-19 vaccine. In nucleotides, the CDR3 is TGTGCCAGCAGTGGGGACGGGTTGTCCTTGCAGTTCTTC. Amino acid sequence: CASSGDGLSLQFF.